Listed below are T cell receptor beta chains from one sample, sequenced in a study of beta chain features in type 1 diabetes. Sequencing used immunoSEQ multiplex PCR; TCRdb keeps in-frame clones, though not all of them. The data hold roughly 350,000 clones, with approximately 9.9% observed a single time. The source material was naive CD4+ T cells from blood. These receptors all stem from a woman under 40 in good health. CDR3s include the opening cysteine and the closing phenylalanine or tryptophan.

j_call | v_call | cdr3_aa
TRBJ2-2 | TRBV19 | CASSNLGQGNTGELFF
TRBJ2-2 | TRBV28 | CASSSSGSTGELFF
TRBJ2-1 | TRBV10-2 | CASSTELAGAGNEQFF
TRBJ2-1 | TRBV29-1 | CSVERGPDNEQFF
TRBJ2-7 | TRBV29-1 | CSAGTGDYEQYF
TRBJ1-2 | TRBV28 | CASSTRTGSNYGYTF
TRBJ2-1 | TRBV29-1 | CSTLGLAFDEQFF
TRBJ2-1 | TRBV7-3 | CASSLVAANEQFF
TRBJ2-2 | TRBV6-5 | CASNSRRFTGELFF
TRBJ2-5 | TRBV30 | CAWSLRGLETQYF